Each of the 27 T cell receptor beta chains below was sequenced from the same sample in a study of shared T cell receptors in the human thymus. Clones were sequenced by immunoSEQ multiplex PCR, and TCRdb holds only the in-frame ones, with some missing. The table lists approximately 760,000 clones, 70% to 90% of them singletons, with around 0.0094% in the top ten. This sample was shared with a second study, whose subject was human thymus T cells.

The sample comprised thymocytes. These receptors were collected from a girl under three years old with a congenital heart defect.

The gene calls are TRBV28 and TRBJ2-7; 7 bases fit TRBD1. Losses at the gene ends were 5 bases for V and 7 bases for J; bases not matched to a gene: 11. Germline V gene lookup returns CDR1 MDHEN and CDR2 SYDVKM. This CDR3 is built from 14 residues. CDR3 sequence reads: CASSHRRAGGEQYF. Here the CDR3 DNA reads TGTGCCAGCAGTCATCGGCGGGCAGGGGGAGAGCAGTACTTC.

The chain joins TRBV5-8 to TRBJ2-7; D unresolved. With 0 bases removed from V and 1 base from J, the gap between germline ends came to 8 bases. CDR3 length: 14 amino acids. The germline gives CDR1 SGHTS, CDR2 YDEGEE. CDR3 sequence reads: CASSLEQPSYEQYF. CDR3 sequence (DNA): TGTGCCAGCAGCTTGGAACAGCCTTCCTACGAGCAGTACTTC.

The chain employs TRBV14 and TRBJ2-3; D is perhaps TRBD1 (6 bases). Between the trimmed V and J ends, which lost 4 bases and 1 base, there was a span of 15 bases. Germline CDR1 SGHDN, CDR2 FVKESK. The length of the CDR3 is 16 residues. CDR3: CASSPLIQGGTDTQYF. The CDR3 bases are TGTGCCAGCAGCCCCTTGATACAGGGTGGCACAGATACGCAGTATTTT.

CDR3 sequence (DNA): TGTGCCAGCAGCCTTAAGGGGGGGACTGAAGCTTTCTTT. As protein: CASSLKGGTEAFF. The chain uses TRBV5-5 and TRBJ1-1; tentative D call: TRBD1 (6 bases). This CDR3 has 13 amino acids. V was pared by 4 bases and J by 5 bases, with 12 bases between. Germline V gene sequence: CDR1 SGHKS, CDR2 YYEKEE (reference sequence).

The V gene is TRBV9, the J gene TRBJ1-1; TRBD1 matches at 8 bases. Germline CDR1 SGDLS, CDR2 YYNGEE. This CDR3 has 15 residues. V shed 3 bases and J 1 base; nucleotides not matched to a gene: 5. In DNA form, the CDR3 reads TGTGCCAGCAGCGAGGGAGGACAGGGGAACACTGAAGCTTTCTTT. Translated: CASSEGGQGNTEAFF.

The rearrangement links TRBV29-1 to TRBJ2-7; possibly TRBD1 for D (7 bases). Germline values: CDR1 SQVTM, CDR2 ANQGSEA. The length of the CDR3 is 14 residues. Trimming removed 7 bases from V and 7 bases from J, with 23 bases in between. CDR3 DNA: TGCAGCGCTATCAACAGGGGTCTTGGGGGGGAGCAGTACTTC. This gives the protein CSAINRGLGGEQYF.

The chain recombines TRBV7-2 with TRBJ2-2, with D possibly TRBD1 on 6 matching bases. CDR1 SGHTA and CDR2 FQGNSA come from the germline V gene. The V end was cut by 2 bases, the J end by 1 base, with 8 bases between. This CDR3 has 15 residues. The CDR3 DNA sequence: TGTGCCAGCAGCTTACAGGGGCAGAACACCGGGGAGCTGTTTTTT. Its protein product is CASSLQGQNTGELFF.

The V call is TRBV6-5, the J call TRBJ1-2; TRBD1 agrees at 7 bases. The germline V gene has CDR1 MNHEY and CDR2 SVGAGI. There are 15 residues in the CDR3. Trimming removed 0 bases from V and 4 bases from J; junction bases left unmatched: 5. CDR3 nucleotide sequence: TGTGCCAGCAGTTACTCCGTTGCAGGGGGCTATGGCTACACCTTC. It encodes CASSYSVAGGYGYTF.

This clone was observed once. The chain has TRBV28 and TRBJ1-1; D is perhaps TRBD1 (5 bases). Germline loops: CDR1 MDHEN, CDR2 SYDVKM. The CDR3 contains 14 residues. The germline V and J ends were trimmed by 2 bases and 9 bases, with 16 bases remaining between them. The CDR3 spells CASSLKDAGWKAFF. The CDR3 nucleotides read TGTGCCAGCAGTTTAAAGGATGCAGGGTGGAAAGCTTTCTTT.

This chain's CDR3 is CASSLPGRGYTEAFF. CDR3 DNA: TGCGCCAGCAGCTTGCCGGGGCGGGGGTACACTGAAGCTTTCTTT. This chain joins TRBV5-1 and TRBJ1-1; tentative D call: TRBD1 (5 bases). Between the trimmed V and J ends, which lost 1 base and 3 bases, there was a span of 13 bases. The germline V gene encodes CDR1 SGHRS and CDR2 YFSETQ. The CDR3 is 15 residues long.

This chain links TRBV19 with TRBJ1-2, with D hard to call. The CDR3 loop spans 14 amino acids. The V end was cut by 6 bases, the J end by 10 bases, with 21 bases between. The germline V gene encodes CDR1 LNHDA and CDR2 SQIVND (reference sequence). DNA of the CDR3: TGTGCCAGTAGCCATAGCCGGTGGAACCGGGACTACACCTTC. Translating gives CASSHSRWNRDYTF.

This chain connects TRBV12-2 to TRBJ2-5; the D call in the table, TRBD2, was not verified against the DNA. TRBV12-2 is assigned pseudogene status. CDR3 size: 20 residues. CDR3 amino acids: CASRLDVVCGASGVGETQYF. The CDR3 DNA reads TGTGCAAGTCGCTTAGATGTAGTATGTGGAGCTAGCGGGGTTGGAGAGACCCAGTACTTC.

This chain connects TRBV19 to TRBJ1-2, with TRBD1 identical over 7 bases. Losses at the gene ends were 5 bases for V and 2 bases for J; bases not matched to a gene: 11. Germline loops: CDR1 LNHDA, CDR2 SQIVND (reference sequence). This CDR3 spans 16 amino acids. The CDR3 protein is CASSPDRAPRNYGYTF. CDR3 DNA sequence: TGTGCCAGTAGTCCTGACAGGGCCCCTAGGAACTATGGCTACACCTTC.

The chain carries TRBV7-9 and TRBJ1-1, with D possibly TRBD1 on 6 matching bases. Per germline, CDR1 SEHNR and CDR2 FQNEAQ (reference sequence). CDR3 length: 13 residues. V lost 5 bases and J lost 1, with 8 bases in between. CDR3 region: CASSQGQNTEAFF. CDR3 nucleotides: TGTGCCAGCAGCCAGGGACAGAACACTGAAGCTTTCTTT.

The rearrangement joins TRBV2 to TRBJ1-2; possibly TRBD1 for D (5 bases). Germline CDR1 and CDR2: SNHLY and FYNNEI. V was pared by 3 bases and J by 3 bases, with 11 bases between. The CDR3 loop spans 14 amino acids. CDR3 residues: CASSEWPGHYGYTF. The DNA of the CDR3 is TGTGCCAGCAGTGAGTGGCCAGGGCACTATGGCTACACCTTC.

The J gene is TRBJ2-3, the V gene TRBV6-1, with TRBD2 matching 11 bases. The CDR3 runs 18 residues. The germline gives CDR1 MNHNS, CDR2 SASEGT. Trimming took 4 bases from V and 0 from J; bases not matched to a gene: 9. The CDR3 DNA is TGTGCCAGCAGTGGGGCTAGCGGGGGGCCCACTAGCACAGATACGCAGTATTTT. The encoded protein is CASSGASGGPTSTDTQYF.

V and J are TRBV5-4 and TRBJ1-3; no clear D gene. Trimming took off 4 bases at V and 0 bases at J, with 14 bases between the two ends. Germline-derived CDR1 and CDR2 are SGHNT and YYREEE (reference sequence). CDR3 size: 16 residues. The CDR3 here is CASSPRVGDSGNTIYF. Here the CDR3 DNA reads TGTGCCAGCAGCCCGCGGGTGGGTGACTCTGGAAACACCATATATTTT.

The V and J genes are TRBV5-6 and TRBJ2-7; possible D gene TRBD1, 6 bases. The ends were cut back, 6 bases at V and 7 bases at J, with 20 bases in the middle. There are 14 residues in the CDR3. Germline V CDR1 and CDR2: SGHDT, YYEEEE. DNA of the CDR3: TGTGCCAGCAATACAGGGCTCGCCACGTCGGAGCAGTACTTC. Protein: CASNTGLATSEQYF.

The chain is built from TRBV9 and TRBJ2-1, with a tentative D call TRBD2 (6 bases). This CDR3 is 16 amino acids long. Germline lookup yields CDR1 SGDLS and CDR2 YYNGEE. Trimming removed 3 bases from V and 0 bases from J, with 13 bases in between. The CDR3 region has the DNA TGTGCCAGCAGCGGGGCGGCGGGAAGCTCCTACAATGAGCAGTTCTTC. It specifies CASSGAAGSSYNEQFF.

The chain recombines TRBV2 with TRBJ2-1; D is undetermined. CDR3 size: 16 residues. V was clipped by 7 bases and J by 0 bases, with 16 bases between them. Germline assignment: CDR1 SNHLY and CDR2 FYNNEI. CDR3 loop: CASMVVSHPSYNEQFF. The CDR3 region has the DNA TGTGCCAGCATGGTTGTGAGCCACCCCTCCTACAATGAGCAGTTCTTC.

The rearrangement uses TRBV4-1 and TRBJ2-7; maybe TRBD2 (5 bases). CDR3 length: 15 residues. Germline V gene data show CDR1 as MGHRA and CDR2 as YSYEKL. With 1 base removed from V and 6 bases from J, the gap between germline ends came to 16 bases. The CDR3 DNA is TGCGCCAGCAGCCAAGGCCGGCTAGCTTACCCCGAGCAGTACTTC. Translation gives CASSQGRLAYPEQYF.

This chain links TRBV28 with TRBJ1-5; D unclear. The CDR3 totals 16 residues. The ends were cut back, 2 bases at V and 1 base at J, with 12 bases in the middle. CDR1 and CDR2 (germline): MDHEN, SYDVKM. In DNA form, the CDR3 reads TGTGCCAGCAGTTTAGGTCGGGAGGGAAGCAATCAGCCCCAGCATTTT. It yields the protein CASSLGREGSNQPQHF.

This chain links TRBV28 with TRBJ2-1; the match to TRBD2 covers 10 bases. CDR1 is MDHEN, CDR2 SYDVKM, per germline. V shed 7 bases and J 1 base; nucleotides not matched to a gene: 13. CDR3 size: 18 residues. CDR3: CASTVGEAGGPSYNEQFF. The CDR3 coding sequence is TGTGCCAGCACGGTCGGGGAAGCGGGGGGGCCTTCCTACAATGAGCAGTTCTTC.

The rearrangement uses TRBV6-1 and TRBJ1-1; D is perhaps TRBD1 (5 bases). V dropped 4 bases and J dropped 3 bases, with 9 bases sitting between them. CDR1 and CDR2 (germline): MNHNS, SASEGT. The CDR3 extends over 13 amino acids. The DNA of the CDR3 is TGTGCCAGCAGTGGGGGCGCAGACACTGAAGCTTTCTTT. Protein: CASSGGADTEAFF.

This clone was counted only a few times. The chain employs TRBV5-1 and TRBJ2-2, with TRBD1 matching over 9 bases. This CDR3 region has 17 residues. Germline CDR1 SGHRS, CDR2 YFSETQ. Germline trimming cut 4 bases from V and 0 bases from J; bases unmatched to any gene: 7. CDR3 sequence: CASSTPQGASNTGELFF. DNA of the CDR3: TGCGCCAGCAGCACTCCACAGGGGGCCTCGAACACCGGGGAGCTGTTTTTT.

There are a few counts of this clone. The chain combines TRBV5-1 with TRBJ1-4, with 7 bases that match TRBD1. The CDR3 has 17 residues. Per the germline V gene, CDR1 is SGHRS and CDR2 is YFSETQ. The ends lost 2 bases at V and 5 bases at J; junction bases unmatched: 12. The CDR3 region is CASSFHPGTVSNEKLFF. In nucleotides, the CDR3 is TGCGCCAGCAGCTTTCACCCCGGGACAGTCTCGAATGAAAAACTGTTTTTT. The full variable domain, in which reference TRBV5-1 and TRBJ1-4 provide the parts outside the CDR3, is KAGVTQTPRYLIKTRGQQVTLSCSPISGHRSVSWYQQTPGQGLQFLFEYFSETQRNKGNFPGRFSGRQFSNSRSEMNVSTLELGDSALYLCASSFHPGTVSNEKLFFGSGTQLSVL.

This chain uses TRBV29-1 with TRBJ1-2; unclear D gene. Between the trimmed V and J ends, which lost 4 bases and 8 bases, there was a span of 14 bases. CDR1 is SQVTM, CDR2 ANQGSEA, per germline. The CDR3 sequence is 12 residues long. This CDR3 is CSVVGRTRGYTF. In nucleotides, the CDR3 is TGCAGCGTTGTAGGGCGGACTAGGGGCTACACCTTC. Full variable domain (remainder filled in from reference TRBV29-1 and TRBJ1-2): SAVISQKPSRDICQRGTSLTIQCQVDSQVTMMFWYRQQPGQSLTLIATANQGSEATYESGFVIDKFPISRPNLTFSTLTVSNMSPEDSSIYLCSVVGRTRGYTFGSGTRLTVV.